This entry concerns a single T cell receptor (beta chain). Generated by immunoSEQ multiplex PCR, the TCRdb table keeps only in-frame clones and is missing some. The sample lists 950,000 to 1,300,000 clones; roughly 80% were seen once. This sample stems from a study of shared clonotypes between healthy human individuals. This CDR3 spans 15 amino acids. V lost 4 bases and J lost 0, with 7 bases in between. Looked up from germline, CDR1 is MNHNS and CDR2 is SASEGT. The sample was memory CD4+ T cells sorted from blood. Stated subset: CD45RA-negative fraction. This clonotype was obtained from a young man in good health. The gene calls are TRBV6-1 and TRBJ1-6; perhaps TRBD1 as D (5 bases). DNA of the CDR3: TGTGCCAGCAGTGGGGGCTTCTCCTATAATTCACCCCTCCACTTT. This translates into CASSGGFSYNSPLHF.